The TCR beta chain described here comes from a study of blood T cell repertoires in COVID-19. Profiled with immunoSEQ multiplex PCR; TCRdb holds only in-frame clones, not every one. The data contain over 100,000 clones, around 89% of them seen just once; the ten biggest clones take up about 20%. Only one count was recorded for this clone. The CDR3 runs to 14 residues. Trimming removed 7 bases at V and 2 bases at J, with 15 bases between. Germline values: CDR1 SNHLY, CDR2 FYNNEI. Source material: peripheral blood. The TCR was taken from a human donor with acute or convalescent COVID-19. The donor label of this sample is uncertain. The chain links TRBV2 to TRBJ2-7, with D perhaps TRBD2 (6 bases). CDR3 protein: CASMGSGSTYEQYF. The CDR3 region has the DNA TGTGCCAGCATGGGAAGCGGGTCTACCTACGAGCAGTACTTC.